The sample holds a few counts of the clone carrying this TCR beta chain. As yet, its antigen is unknown. This sample stems from a study of blood T cells in healthy people across ages. Through a sample-barcoded 5' primer and a J-beta primer mix, a second PCR was run for roughly 6 to 12 cycles. TCRdb recomputed calls from the 5' RACE reads with MiXCR, one row per CDR3 protein. Of some 760,000 distinct CDR3 sequences listed, roughly 25% are singletons. The CDR3 extends over 15 amino acids. The V gene end was trimmed by 6 bases and the J gene end by 8 bases; junction bases not matched to a gene: 13. Study observations and caveats: The study found TCR beta diversity correlated strongly with naive T cell percentage. With age, beta diversity per million T cells declined roughly linearly, significantly by approximately 40. A greater number of naive CD4+ cells and higher diversity distinguished long-lived donors from aged donors.

These data also formed part of another study, on T cells of mothers and their children.

Sequencing was performed on blood. This sequence was found in a boy aged 10-17 years in good health. The chain joins TRBV12-3 or TRBV12-4 to TRBJ2-4; 7 bases agree with TRBD2. CDR3 residues: CASSPPLGAGDIQYF. CDR3 DNA sequence: TGTGCCAGCAGCCCGCCTCTCGGGGCGGGGGACATTCAGTACTTC.